The 7 T cell receptor beta chains reported below all come from one sample, sequenced in a study of PD-1 blockade in classical Hodgkin lymphoma. Stated time point: cycle 4 day 1 (C4D1), after less than 7 weeks of nivolumab. Each patient experienced a relapse that followed autologous stem cell transplantation, and brentuximab vedotin exposure varied. Only in-frame clones appear in the TCRdb table, and some are missing; sequencing was by immunoSEQ multiplex PCR. The data contain about 64,000 clones, approximately 94% of them singletons. The specimen comprised peripheral blood mononuclear cells (PBMCs), sampled before the fourth cycle of nivolumab. Receptors were obtained from a human donor with classical Hodgkin lymphoma.

The chain joins TRBV30 to TRBJ2-1; 7 bases match TRBD2. The CDR3 has 15 residues. Germline V gene data show CDR1 as GTSNPN and CDR2 as SVGIG (reference sequence). J was trimmed by 4 bases and V by 4 bases; bases with no gene match: 10. CDR3 DNA sequence: TGTGCCTGGATGGCCCTTCGCGGGAGATACAATGAGCAGTTCTTC. It is translated as CAWMALRGRYNEQFF.

The chain has TRBV28 and TRBJ2-3; D tentatively reads TRBD1 or TRBD2 (7 bases each). Per germline, CDR1 MDHEN and CDR2 SYDVKM. Trimming took 1 base from V and 0 from J, leaving 14 bases between them. The CDR3 length is 17 residues. The CDR3 spells CASSLSPQGGSTDTQYF. DNA for the CDR3: TGTGCCAGCAGTTTATCCCCCCAGGGGGGGAGCACAGATACGCAGTATTTT.

The V gene is TRBV19, the J gene TRBJ2-7, with TRBD1 matching over 12 bases. The germline gives CDR1 LNHDA, CDR2 SQIVND (reference sequence). The CDR3 covers 17 residues. V shed 5 bases, J shed 3 bases, and the junction held 11 bases outside the gene matches. The CDR3 region has the DNA TGTGCCAGTAGTCTCACGATGGGACAGGGGGCTTTCTACGAGCAGTACTTC. It encodes CASSLTMGQGAFYEQYF. Together with reference TRBV19 and TRBJ2-7, the CDR3 gives the full variable domain: DGGITQSPKYLFRKEGQNVTLSCEQNLNHDAMYWYRQDPGQGLRLIYYSQIVNDFQKGDIAEGYSVSREKKESFPLTVTSAQKNPTAFYLCASSLTMGQGAFYEQYFGPGTRLTVT.

This clone has a single count. The gene calls are TRBV5-6 and TRBJ2-1; D possibly corresponds to TRBD2 (6 bases). Germline CDR1 reads SGHDT; CDR2 reads YYEEEE. V dropped 2 bases and J dropped 7 bases, with 10 bases sitting between them. This CDR3 spans 13 amino acids. Here the CDR3 reads CASSFRGGNEQFF. CDR3 DNA: TGTGCCAGCAGCTTCCGGGGAGGTAATGAGCAGTTCTTC.

This chain connects TRBV19 to TRBJ2-7; 7 nucleotides match TRBD2. Germline loops: CDR1 LNHDA, CDR2 SQIVND (reference sequence). CDR3 size: 14 residues. V trimming: 5 bases; J trimming: 5 bases; junction bases outside the gene matches: 9. Here the CDR3 reads CASSLSAGLDEQYF. The DNA for the CDR3 is TGTGCCAGTAGTTTATCAGCGGGATTAGACGAGCAGTACTTC.

This clone came up a few times. The chain combines TRBV10-3 with TRBJ1-2; D is ambiguous. Germline assignment: CDR1 ENHRY and CDR2 SYGVKD. The CDR3 covers 14 residues. Trimming took 2 bases from V and 8 from J, leaving 15 bases between them. The DNA of the CDR3 is TGTGCCATCAGTGAGGGGTCGGGCCTTGGAGGCTACACCTTC. Translating it yields CAISEGSGLGGYTF.

The chain recombines TRBV6-1 with TRBJ1-4; unclear D gene. CDR1 and CDR2 (germline): MNHNS, SASEGT. V lost 2 bases to trimming and J lost 0 bases, with 7 bases between them. The CDR3 is 15 residues long. The chain's CDR3 is CASSEPGATNEKLFF. The CDR3 coding sequence is TGTGCCAGCAGTGAACCAGGAGCAACTAATGAAAAACTGTTTTTT.